Sequencing of this T cell receptor (beta chain) was carried out in a study of T-cell memory formation after mild COVID-19. Study findings and constraints: CD4+ bias marked clones expanding day 15 to 37, unlike balanced contracting clones. The study found contracting CD4+ clones mainly in CM and EM and contracting CD8+ clones in EMRA.

5'RACE primed from the constant segment yielded TCR alpha and TCR beta cDNA libraries bearing sample barcodes and UMIs. MiXCR, applied by TCRdb to the 5' RACE reads, yields one record per CDR3 protein. This sample has around 320,000 distinct CDR3 sequences; roughly 21% occur once, and the top ten carry around 21%. Turning to this clonotype: What it binds is not known.

The clonotype originates from a man aged 18 to 29 who had mild COVID-19 (a few samples of this study predate the infection). Cell type and time point are not known. The sample comprised PBMCs or a T cell subset sorted from them (not recorded which).

The CDR3 loop is CASSLEASVYNEQFF. For the CDR3, the DNA is TGTGCCAGCAGCTTAGAGGCTAGCGTCTACAATGAGCAGTTCTTC. The chain couples TRBV7-9 to TRBJ2-1, with D possibly being TRBD2 (6 bases). The CDR3 has 15 amino acids. V lost 1 base to trimming and J lost 3 bases, with 10 bases between them. In germline, CDR1 is SEHNR, CDR2 FQNEAQ (reference sequence).